This passage covers 10 T cell receptor beta chains from one sample sequenced in a study of beta chain features in type 1 diabetes. Isolated RNA was reverse transcribed in full, so expressed TCRB transcripts were sequenced. TCRdb's copy holds only in-frame clones and misses some; the assay was immunoSEQ multiplex PCR. The sample yields about 120,000 clones, 17% seen once. Study-level findings and limits: Shorter TCRB CDR3s, moderately but significantly so, marked every one of the four CD4+ subsets in Type 1 diabetes patients.

These TCRs are of unknown antigen specificity. Sequenced material: central memory CD4+ T cells from blood. The origin of the receptors is a man younger than 30 with type 1 diabetes.

This chain uses TRBV7-2 with TRBJ2-7; D is unresolved. V lost 7 bases and J 1 base, leaving 11 bases between the germline ends. Germline V gene lookup returns CDR1 SGHTA and CDR2 FQGNSA. The CDR3 is 13 residues long. Here the CDR3 DNA reads TGTGCCAGCACCGTAAATCCTTCCTACGAGCAGTACTTC. Amino acid sequence: CASTVNPSYEQYF. Using reference TRBV7-2 and TRBJ2-7 for the parts outside the CDR3, the full variable domain is GAGVSQSPSNKVTEKGKDVELRCDPISGHTALYWYRQSLGQGLEFLIYFQGNSAPDKSGLPSDRFSAERTGGSVSTLTIQRTQQEDSAVYLCASTVNPSYEQYFGPGTRLTVT.

The chain carries TRBV28 and TRBJ2-3, with D possibly matching TRBD2 (5 bases). CDR3 size: 11 residues. The V gene's germline CDR1 is MDHEN and CDR2 SYDVKM. The DNA of the CDR3 is TGTACCATCGGGGGCACAGATACGCAGTATTTT. Translating it yields CTIGGTDTQYF.

As DNA, the CDR3 is TGTGCCAGCGGTTCGAGGGATGCAGATACGCAGTATTTT. Translation: CASGSRDADTQYF. The rearrangement uses TRBV2 and TRBJ2-3, with D maybe TRBD2 (5 bases). The V and J ends lost 8 bases and 4 bases respectively, with 13 bases between them. CDR3 length: 13 amino acids. Germline loops: CDR1 SNHLY, CDR2 FYNNEI.

This rearrangement joins TRBV7-2 to TRBJ2-3, with D perhaps matching TRBD2 (6 bases). The CDR3 runs to 13 residues. CDR1 is SGHTA and CDR2 is FQGNSA in the germline V gene. Trimming stripped 0 bases from V and 6 bases from J, with 7 bases between. This CDR3 reads CASSLARDDTQYF. The CDR3 DNA reads as TGTGCCAGCAGCTTAGCGCGGGATGATACGCAGTATTTT.

This clone was observed many times. This sequence joins TRBV4-3 and TRBJ2-1; 7 bases match TRBD1. V gave up 0 bases and J gave up 2 bases; unmatched junction bases: 7. Germline V CDR1 and CDR2: LGHNA, YSLEER. This CDR3 spans 17 amino acids. In DNA, the CDR3 is TGCGCCAGCAGCCAAGAGGCGACAGGGAGTCCCTACAATGAGCAGTTCTTC. Protein: CASSQEATGSPYNEQFF.

This clone has a handful of counts. The rearrangement uses TRBV18 and TRBJ2-5; D might be TRBD2 (7 bases). The DNA end is more similar to TRBJ2-7, so the J call may be wrong. The CDR3 has 15 residues. Germline loops: CDR1 KGHSH, CDR2 LQKENI. DNA of the CDR3: TGTGCCAGCTCACCCATGGGGGACGGGGGGCACGAGCAGTACTTC. This encodes CASSPMGDGGHEQYF.

CDR3 in DNA: TGTGCCAGCTCACCGGACTTTGAGCAGTACTTC. Its protein product is CASSPDFEQYF. The V and J genes are TRBV18 and TRBJ2-7; D may be TRBD2 (5 bases). The CDR3 is made up of 11 amino acids. Trimming took 3 bases from V and 7 from J, leaving 7 bases between them. Germline CDR1 and CDR2: KGHSH and LQKENI.

This clone was seen a handful of times. The genes are TRBV7-2 and TRBJ2-1; a weak D match, TRBD2 (7 bases). Between the trimmed V and J ends, which lost 5 bases and 5 bases, there was a span of 19 bases. CDR1 and CDR2 from the germline V gene are SGHTA and FQGNSA. This CDR3 has 16 residues. CDR3 region: CASSPRAGGLHNEQFF. CDR3 coding DNA: TGTGCCAGCAGCCCTAGAGCCGGGGGGCTACACAATGAGCAGTTCTTC.

The chain employs TRBV5-4 and TRBJ2-7; 7 positions match TRBD1. The CDR3 runs to 14 residues. V trimming: 8 bases; J trimming: 2 bases; junction bases outside the gene matches: 10. Germline V CDR1 and CDR2: SGHNT, YYREEE (reference sequence). The CDR3 is CASSAGQVTYEQYF. CDR3 DNA: TGTGCCAGTTCTGCTGGACAGGTCACCTACGAGCAGTACTTC.

V is TRBV27 and J is TRBJ2-3; 7 bases are a match to TRBD1. This CDR3 has 15 residues. Germline CDR1 reads MNHEY; CDR2 reads SMNVEV (reference sequence). V gave up 3 bases and J gave up 8 bases; unmatched junction bases: 11. The CDR3 loop is CASSLFGTASITQYF. DNA of the CDR3: TGTGCCAGCAGTTTGTTCGGGACAGCCTCAATTACGCAGTATTTT.